What follows describes a single TCR beta chain. Its antigen is currently unknown. This sample was included in a study of cytomegalovirus exposure and HLA in healthy donors. Study-wide results and caveats: Cytomegalovirus association was assigned to about 180 TCR beta chains. There were some V segments, including TRBV6-2 and TRBV6-3, excluded as indistinguishable. In a later analysis, TCR association rates varied by HLA locus: DRB1 most, HLA-C fewest.

Among the donors, all were healthy bone marrow donors. Per the germline V gene, CDR1 is LNHDA and CDR2 is SQIVND (reference sequence). V gave up 5 bases and J gave up 5 bases, with 15 bases separating them. The CDR3 runs 15 residues. In the PCR, 60 Vbeta and 13 Jbeta primers were used. Profiled with immunoSEQ multiplex PCR; TCRdb holds only in-frame clones, not every one. In the table there are around 190,000 clones, around 81% of which are singletons. The TCR originated in a man in his late teens or twenties in good health and CMV-seronegative. Sequencing was performed on PBMCs. The gene calls are TRBV19 and TRBJ2-2; tentative D call: TRBD2 (6 bases). The CDR3 is CASSSPLAETGELFF. CDR3 coding DNA: TGTGCCAGTAGTTCCCCACTAGCTGAAACCGGGGAGCTGTTTTTT.